This is a list of T cell receptor beta chains from one sample in a study of T cell changes during pregnancy in multiple sclerosis. Produced via immunoSEQ multiplex PCR; TCRdb's table is partial and in-frame only. The table records about 67,000 clones, roughly nine tenths of them present only once. This specimen consisted of peripheral blood, obtained in the second trimester of pregnancy. These receptors originate from a female donor with multiple sclerosis, enrolled in a pregnancy study. The conserved cysteine and the conserved F or W are not part of the CDR3 here. Some rows mark clone size as missing; the rest say once, few, many or name a class of expanded clone.

J gene	V gene	clone size	CDR3 protein
TRBJ2-7	TRBV5-1	-	ASSFQPLAETGTGGLGEQY
TRBJ1-3	TRBV28	-	ASSLSGGSSGNTIY
TRBJ1-1	TRBV2	once	ASSEPGGFHTEAF
TRBJ2-5	TRBV7-9	-	ASSRPAGLQETQY
TRBJ2-7	TRBV19	-	ASSIGFPSTSGADYEQY
TRBJ2-2	TRBV7-9	once	ASSFYSGLAGELF
TRBJ2-2	TRBV30	few	AWSYVSGELF
TRBJ1-6	TRBV7-9	-	ASSLEGGLGSPLH
TRBJ2-7	TRBV18	-	ASSPPRAGGDSYEQY
TRBJ2-1	TRBV19	-	ASSLQGPYNEQF
TRBJ1-2	TRBV27	-	ASTPKEGALGGYT
TRBJ1-2	TRBV6-5	-	ASSYANAGYNYGYT
TRBJ2-1	TRBV6-5	-	ASSYGTSFNEQF
TRBJ2-7	TRBV10-3	-	ASTAGASTYEQY
TRBJ1-2	TRBV6-5	-	ASSRTGGSWGYT
TRBJ2-6	TRBV4-2	-	ASSQVQGASGANVLT